This T cell receptor (beta chain) was observed in a study of breast tumors, draining lymph nodes, adjacent tissues. Many counts were recorded for this clonotype. Its antigen remains unidentified. TCRdb re-called the multiplex PCR reads through MiXCR, storing one row per CDR3 protein. The sample lists about 140,000 distinct CDR3 sequences, approximately 32% occurring once. Germline lookup yields CDR1 MGHRA and CDR2 YSYEKL. V was clipped by 5 bases and J by 6 bases, with 18 bases between them. The CDR3 totals 15 residues. Notes on the study in general: Data fit most tumor T cells coming from lymph node, expanding in tumor.

Axillary draining lymph nodes of breast cancer patients supplied the node samples. The clonotype comes from a female donor with breast cancer. Some clones in this sample may be carry-over from other donors' samples. V usage is TRBV4-1 and J usage is TRBJ2-3, with D tentatively TRBD2 (5 bases). Material for sequencing was axillary lymph node tissue. CDR3 sequence (DNA): TGCGCCAGCAGCACTAGTAGAAGGCTGACGGATACGCAGTATTTT. It encodes CASSTSRRLTDTQYF.